This TCR beta chain was observed in a study of blood T cell repertoires in COVID-19. With respect to this clone: Other DNA sequences of this sample code for an identical CDR3.

Germline V gene lookup returns CDR1 MGHRA and CDR2 YSYEKL. This CDR3 region has 15 residues. V trimming: 1 base; J trimming: 5 bases; junction bases outside the gene matches: 2. Sequenced by immunoSEQ multiplex PCR; TCRdb stores in-frame clones only, minus some. The sample includes some 330,000 clones, about 90% of them seen just once. The specimen sequenced was PBMCs or T cells enriched from blood (not recorded which). The chain joins TRBV4-1 to TRBJ2-3; 11 bases map to TRBD2. The source is a man aged 40-49 years in a cohort exposed to, infected with or recovered from COVID-19 (not recorded which). DNA for the CDR3: TGCGCCAGCAGCCAAGGACTAGCGGGAAGAGATACGCAGTATTTT. Protein sequence: CASSQGLAGRDTQYF.